Each of the 25 T cell receptor beta chains below was sequenced from the same sample in a study of T cell responses to AZD1222 COVID-19 vaccine (dated by TCRdb to the early 2020s). What the time point label conveys for this sample: baseline before first vaccination. Library construction relied on the immunoSEQ multiplex PCR assay. TCRdb mirrors the immuneACCESS table, restricted to in-frame sequences. Some clones are absent from its copies; in checked studies, under half trace to an unresolved V gene, and the reason for the others is unknown. This sample lists 130,000 to 150,000 clones; over 85% were detected once. Jointly, the top ten make up about 5.5% of the sample. The sequencing here drew on peripheral blood, taken on day 0 of AZD1222 vaccination. The receptors were sampled from an adult in good health.

The V and J genes are TRBV10-3 and TRBJ2-3, with D possibly being TRBD2 (6 bases). This CDR3 has 13 amino acids. CDR1 and CDR2 (germline): ENHRY, SYGVKD. Trimming took off 6 bases at V and 2 bases at J, with 9 bases between the two ends. The DNA of the CDR3 is TGTGCCATCAGGGGAGGAACCACAGATACGCAGTATTTT. Its translation is CAIRGGTTDTQYF.

As concerns this clone: Other DNA variants within this sample encode the same CDR3. The genes are TRBV12-3 or TRBV12-4 and TRBJ2-7; maybe TRBD1 (5 bases). Trimming left V 7 bases short and J 1 base short, with 5 bases between. The length of the CDR3 is 11 residues. Written as DNA, the CDR3 is TGTGCCAGCACAGGGTCCTACGAGCAGTACTTC. It is translated as CASTGSYEQYF.

The chain recombines TRBV15 with TRBJ2-5, with 10 positions matching TRBD2. This CDR3 region has 15 residues. The V segment lost 7 bases and the J segment 7 bases; nucleotides outside the gene matches: 12. The V gene's germline CDR1 is LNHNV and CDR2 YYDKDF (reference sequence). The CDR3 DNA reads as TGTGCCACCAAGGAAGGGCCAGCGGGAGGGGGGACCCAGTACTTC. Translation gives CATKEGPAGGGTQYF.

V gene TRBV2 combines with J gene TRBJ1-4, with D possibly being TRBD1 (6 bases). Germline assignment: CDR1 SNHLY and CDR2 FYNNEI. The CDR3 covers 14 residues. V lost 6 bases and J lost 7, with 15 bases in between. The CDR3 coding sequence is TGTGCCAGCAGAGACGACAGGAGGGGTGAAAAACTGTTTTTT. Translation: CASRDDRRGEKLFF.

The V gene is TRBV2, the J gene TRBJ1-5, with 11 nucleotides matching TRBD1. Germline CDR1 reads SNHLY; CDR2 reads FYNNEI. The CDR3 spans 15 residues. V lost 6 bases to trimming and J lost 4 bases; unmatched junction nucleotides: 5. CDR3 in DNA: TGTGCCAGCAGGGAGGGACAGGGGGTTAATCAGCCCCAGCATTTT. It codes for CASREGQGVNQPQHF.

The chain has TRBV5-6 and TRBJ2-7; the D gene is possibly TRBD2 (6 bases). This CDR3 has 15 residues. Trimming pared 4 bases from V and 0 bases from J, leaving 14 bases between. Germline CDR1 and CDR2: SGHDT and YYEEEE. Written as DNA, the CDR3 is TGTGCCAGCAGCGGTAAGGGACTCTTCTCCTACGAGCAGTACTTC. This gives the protein CASSGKGLFSYEQYF.

This chain joins TRBV9 and TRBJ2-5; TRBD2 agrees at 7 bases. Trimming removed 3 bases from V and 4 bases from J; junction bases left unmatched: 6. Per the germline V gene, CDR1 is SGDLS and CDR2 is YYNGEE. The CDR3 is 14 amino acids. This chain's CDR3 is CASSAERGTETQYF. DNA for the CDR3: TGTGCCAGCAGCGCCGAGCGGGGAACAGAGACCCAGTACTTC.

The CDR3 here is CAWSTTDHQPQHF. As DNA, the CDR3 is TGTGCCTGGAGCACGACAGACCATCAGCCCCAGCATTTT. This chain uses TRBV30 with TRBJ1-5; D is perhaps TRBD1 (5 bases). CDR1 and CDR2 from the germline V gene are GTSNPN and SVGIG (reference sequence). Trimming pared 3 bases from V and 5 bases from J, leaving 11 bases between. The length of the CDR3 is 13 residues. The variable domain in full, completed from reference TRBV30 and TRBJ1-5, reads SQTIHQWPATLVQPVGSPLSLECTVEGTSNPNLYWYRQAAGRGLQLLFYSVGIGQISSEVPQNLSASRPQDRQFILSSKKLLLSDSGFYLCAWSTTDHQPQHFGDGTRLSIL.

The genes are TRBV21-1 and TRBJ1-5; the table's TRBD1 call for D was not verified on the DNA. TRBV21-1 is annotated as a pseudogene. CDR3 length: 14 amino acids. The CDR3 bases are TGTGCCAGCAGCAAAGCCCATCAGAAGTTGCCCCAGCATTTT. Residues: CASSKAHQKLPQHF.

The genes are TRBV7-2 and TRBJ1-1; unclear D gene. Trimming removed 0 bases at V and 1 base at J, with 12 bases between. The CDR3 extends over 16 amino acids. Germline V gene sequence: CDR1 SGHTA, CDR2 FQGNSA. The CDR3 DNA reads TGTGCCAGCAGCTTAGCAGGGCCCAGGCCGAACACTGAAGCTTTCTTT. Its translation is CASSLAGPRPNTEAFF. The full variable domain, in which reference TRBV7-2 and TRBJ1-1 provide the parts outside the CDR3, is GAGVSQSPSNKVTEKGKDVELRCDPISGHTALYWYRQSLGQGLEFLIYFQGNSAPDKSGLPSDRFSAERTGGSVSTLTIQRTQQEDSAVYLCASSLAGPRPNTEAFFGQGTRLTVV.

This clone was picked up one time. The rearrangement joins TRBV4-3 to TRBJ2-3; D ambiguous. The CDR3 contains 18 residues. In germline, CDR1 is LGHNA, CDR2 YSLEER. V was shortened by 0 bases and J by 1 base, with 17 bases between the two germline ends. The CDR3 spells CASSQDPPGSGGTDTQYF. DNA of the CDR3: TGCGCCAGCAGCCAAGATCCCCCTGGGTCTGGGGGCACAGATACGCAGTATTTT.

This chain connects TRBV7-2 to TRBJ2-4, with a tentative D call TRBD2 (5 bases). Germline CDR1 is SGHTA and CDR2 is FQGNSA. This CDR3 is 13 amino acids long. Trimming stripped 2 bases from V and 9 bases from J, with 11 bases between. Here the CDR3 DNA reads TGTGCCAGCAGCTTACTAGCAGAAGGCATTCAGTACTTC. This encodes CASSLLAEGIQYF.

This chain joins TRBV28 and TRBJ2-3; D might be TRBD2 (6 bases). The CDR3 has 14 residues. Germline CDR1 and CDR2: MDHEN and SYDVKM. Trimming took 5 bases from V and 3 from J, leaving 12 bases between them. CDR3 amino acids: CASSPPGGTDTQYF. DNA for the CDR3: TGTGCCAGCAGTCCTCCCGGGGGTACAGATACGCAGTATTTT.

There are a few counts of this clone. This sequence joins TRBV24-1 and TRBJ1-2; D is unresolved. Trimming removed 5 bases from V and 4 bases from J, with 10 bases in between. Looked up from germline, CDR1 is KGHDR and CDR2 is SFDVKD. The CDR3 sequence is 13 residues long. DNA of the CDR3: TGTGCCACCAGTGCGGGCCACCCCTATGGCTACACCTTC. Translation: CATSAGHPYGYTF.

This clone was recorded once. The J gene is TRBJ2-1, the V gene TRBV5-1; D is perhaps TRBD2 (5 bases). V lost 2 bases, J lost 7 bases, and 13 bases lay in between. Germline V gene sequence: CDR1 SGHRS, CDR2 YFSETQ. This CDR3 has 14 amino acids. CDR3 bases: TGCGCCAGCAGCTTAGGGTTAGCGTTGAATGAGCAGTTCTTC. It encodes CASSLGLALNEQFF.

The CDR3 loop is CASRVAGNQPQHF. The CDR3 bases are TGTGCCAGTAGGGTTGCGGGCAATCAGCCCCAGCATTTT. The V and J genes are TRBV19 and TRBJ1-5, with D uncertain. Trimming removed 6 bases from V and 2 bases from J, with 8 bases in between. CDR3 length: 13 amino acids. Per the germline V gene, CDR1 is LNHDA and CDR2 is SQIVND (reference sequence). Full variable domain (rest looked up from reference TRBV19 and TRBJ1-5): DGGITQSPKYLFRKEGQNVTLSCEQNLNHDAMYWYRQDPGQGLRLIYYSQIVNDFQKGDIAEGYSVSREKKESFPLTVTSAQKNPTAFYLCASRVAGNQPQHFGDGTRLSIL.

V and J are TRBV7-3 and TRBJ2-1, with TRBD2 matching 11 bases. Trimming took 5 bases from V and 5 from J; bases not matched to a gene: 5. From germline, CDR1 is SGHTA and CDR2 FQGTGA. The CDR3 covers 15 residues. In nucleotides, the CDR3 is TGTGCCAGCAGCCTGACTAGCGGGATAAACAATGAGCAGTTCTTC. It specifies CASSLTSGINNEQFF.

The rearrangement joins TRBV6-2 or TRBV6-3 to TRBJ1-5; D gene unclear. Trimming pared 2 bases from V and 4 bases from J, leaving 9 bases between. Germline lookup yields CDR1 MNHEY and CDR2 SVGEGT. The CDR3 totals 14 residues. Here the CDR3 DNA reads TGTGCCAGCAGTTACACACGGGTGAATCAGCCCCAGCATTTT. As protein: CASSYTRVNQPQHF.

V usage is TRBV5-6 and J usage is TRBJ2-1, with D perhaps assigned TRBD1 or TRBD2 (5 bases each). The V and J ends lost 0 bases and 0 bases respectively, with 10 bases between them. There are 16 residues in the CDR3. CDR1 and CDR2 (germline): SGHDT, YYEEEE. CDR3 protein: CASSLGDRSSYNEQFF. CDR3 nucleotides: TGTGCCAGCAGCTTGGGGGACCGAAGCTCCTACAATGAGCAGTTCTTC.

The chain has TRBV7-9 and TRBJ1-5; D is uncertain. Germline V gene data show CDR1 as SEHNR and CDR2 as FQNEAQ (reference sequence). V lost 4 bases to trimming and J lost 7 bases, with 8 bases between them. The CDR3 spans 12 residues. CDR3 sequence (DNA): TGTGCCAGCAGCTCTGAGACGCAGCCCCAGCATTTT. It translates to CASSSETQPQHF.

This clone showed up just once. The DNA of the CDR3 is TGTGCCAGCAGTTTGGACAGGGGGCAAGAGACCCAGTACTTC. Its translation is CASSLDRGQETQYF. V usage is TRBV28 and J usage is TRBJ2-5; 10 bases are a match to TRBD1. The CDR3 has 14 amino acids. Germline CDR1 reads MDHEN; CDR2 reads SYDVKM. V shed 3 bases, J shed 2 bases, and the junction held 0 bases outside the gene matches. The full variable domain, rest sourced from reference TRBV28 and TRBJ2-5, is DVKVTQSSRYLVKRTGEKVFLECVQDMDHENMFWYRQDPGLGLRLIYFSYDVKMKEKGDIPEGYSVSREKKERFSLILESASTNQTSMYLCASSLDRGQETQYFGPGTRLLVL.

The chain couples TRBV6-2 or TRBV6-3 to TRBJ2-7, with 7 bases identical to TRBD2. V shed 2 bases, J shed 2 bases, and the junction held 21 bases outside the gene matches. Germline loops: CDR1 MNHEY, CDR2 SVGEGT. The CDR3 totals 20 residues. As DNA, the CDR3 is TGTGCCAGCAGTTACCCCCACGGGTTGAAGCTAGCGGTTATAACCTACGAGCAGTACTTC. Translating gives CASSYPHGLKLAVITYEQYF.

The chain combines TRBV14 with TRBJ1-1; unclear D gene. Trimming shortened V by 1 base and J by 7 bases, and 16 bases separated the two germline ends. This CDR3 contains 15 residues. The germline V gene encodes CDR1 SGHDN and CDR2 FVKESK. The CDR3 is CASSQGLARASEAFF. DNA for the CDR3: TGTGCCAGCAGCCAAGGATTGGCGAGGGCCAGTGAAGCTTTCTTT.

This clone showed up just once. The chain carries TRBV4-1 and TRBJ2-1, with 9 bases fitting TRBD2. The CDR3 sequence is 15 residues long. Germline V CDR1 and CDR2: MGHRA, YSYEKL. After removal of 4 bases from V and 10 bases from J, the junction contained 11 bases not matched to a gene. CDR3 nucleotides: TGCGCCAGCAGCCCCCACAAAAGACTAGCGGACGAGCAGTTCTTC. Translation gives CASSPHKRLADEQFF.

The V and J genes are TRBV20-1 and TRBJ1-1; weak D call: TRBD1 (6 bases). The CDR3 contains 11 residues. V was shortened by 6 bases and J by 6 bases, with 11 bases between the two germline ends. The germline CDR1 and CDR2 sequences are DFQATT and SNEGSKA (reference sequence). The CDR3 here is CSARTGPEAFF. As DNA, the CDR3 is TGCAGTGCGCGCACAGGGCCTGAAGCTTTCTTT.